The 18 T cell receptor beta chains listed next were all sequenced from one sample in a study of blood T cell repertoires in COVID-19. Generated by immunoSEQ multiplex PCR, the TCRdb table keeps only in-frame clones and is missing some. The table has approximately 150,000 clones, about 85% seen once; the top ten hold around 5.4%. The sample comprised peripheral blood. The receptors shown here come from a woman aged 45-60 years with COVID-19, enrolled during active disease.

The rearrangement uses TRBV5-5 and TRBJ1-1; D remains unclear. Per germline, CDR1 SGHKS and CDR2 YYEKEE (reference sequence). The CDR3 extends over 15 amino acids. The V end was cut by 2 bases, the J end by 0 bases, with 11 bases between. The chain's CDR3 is CASSFSTYVNTEAFF. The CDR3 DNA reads TGTGCCAGCAGCTTTTCAACATACGTGAACACTGAAGCTTTCTTT. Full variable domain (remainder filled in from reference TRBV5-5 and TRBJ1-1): DAGVTQSPTHLIKTRGQQVTLRCSPISGHKSVSWYQQVLGQGPQFIFQYYEKEERGRGNFPDRFSARQFPNYSSELNVNALLLGDSALYLCASSFSTYVNTEAFFGQGTRLTVV.

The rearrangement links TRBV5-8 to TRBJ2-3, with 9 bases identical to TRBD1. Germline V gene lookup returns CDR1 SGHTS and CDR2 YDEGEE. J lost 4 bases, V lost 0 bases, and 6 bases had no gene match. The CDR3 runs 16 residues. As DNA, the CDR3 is TGTGCCAGCAGCTTGGGTGGACAGGGGCCGGCAGATACGCAGTATTTT. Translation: CASSLGGQGPADTQYF. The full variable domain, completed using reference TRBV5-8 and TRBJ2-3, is EAGVTQSPTHLIKTRGQQATLRCSPISGHTSVYWYQQALGLGLQFLLWYDEGEERNRGNFPPRFSGRQFPNYSSELNVNALELEDSALYLCASSLGGQGPADTQYFGPGTRLTVL.

CDR3 protein: CASRGTGGEKLFF. CDR3 nucleotides: TGTGCCAGCAGAGGGACAGGGGGAGAAAAACTGTTTTTT. The chain recombines TRBV27 with TRBJ1-4; 11 nucleotides align to TRBD1. Trimming took 6 bases from V and 8 from J; bases not matched to a gene: 2. This CDR3 spans 13 amino acids. Germline values: CDR1 MNHEY, CDR2 SMNVEV (reference sequence).

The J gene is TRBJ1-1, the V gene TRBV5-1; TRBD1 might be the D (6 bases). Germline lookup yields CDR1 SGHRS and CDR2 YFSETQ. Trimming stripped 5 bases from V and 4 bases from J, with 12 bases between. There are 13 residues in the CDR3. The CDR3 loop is CASRLGAVTEAFF. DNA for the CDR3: TGCGCCAGCAGACTGGGGGCCGTCACTGAAGCTTTCTTT.

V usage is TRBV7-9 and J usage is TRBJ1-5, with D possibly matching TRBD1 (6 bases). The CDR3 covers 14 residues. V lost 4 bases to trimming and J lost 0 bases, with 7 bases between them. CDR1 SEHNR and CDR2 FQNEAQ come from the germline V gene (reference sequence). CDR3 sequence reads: CASSSQGSNQPQHF. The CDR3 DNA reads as TGTGCCAGCAGCTCACAGGGTAGCAATCAGCCCCAGCATTTT.

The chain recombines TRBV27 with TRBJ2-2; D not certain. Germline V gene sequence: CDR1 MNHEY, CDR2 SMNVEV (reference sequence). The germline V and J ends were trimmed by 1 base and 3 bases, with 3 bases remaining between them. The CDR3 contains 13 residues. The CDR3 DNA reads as TGTGCCAGCAGTTTATTATACACCGGGGAGCTGTTTTTT. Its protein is CASSLLYTGELFF.

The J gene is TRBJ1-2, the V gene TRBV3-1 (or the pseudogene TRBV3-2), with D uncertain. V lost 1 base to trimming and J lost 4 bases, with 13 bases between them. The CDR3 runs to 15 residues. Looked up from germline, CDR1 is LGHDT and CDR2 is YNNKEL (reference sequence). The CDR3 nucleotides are TGTGCCAGCAGCCAAGGACACGCCAACCCCTATGGCTACACCTTC. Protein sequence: CASSQGHANPYGYTF.

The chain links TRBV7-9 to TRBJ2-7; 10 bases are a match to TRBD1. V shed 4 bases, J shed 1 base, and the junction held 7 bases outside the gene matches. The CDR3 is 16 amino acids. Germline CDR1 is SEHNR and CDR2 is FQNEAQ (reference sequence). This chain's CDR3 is CASSSPDRGPSYEQYF. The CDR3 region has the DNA TGTGCCAGCAGCTCACCAGACAGGGGGCCATCCTACGAGCAGTACTTC.

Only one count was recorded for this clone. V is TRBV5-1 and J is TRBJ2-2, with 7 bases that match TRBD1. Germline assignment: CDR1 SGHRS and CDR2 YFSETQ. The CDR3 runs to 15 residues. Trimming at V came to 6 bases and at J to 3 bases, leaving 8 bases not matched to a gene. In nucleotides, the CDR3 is TGCGCCAGCACCCAAAGACAGGGCTACACCGGGGAGCTGTTTTTT. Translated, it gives CASTQRQGYTGELFF. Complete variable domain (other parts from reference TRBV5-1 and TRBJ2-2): KAGVTQTPRYLIKTRGQQVTLSCSPISGHRSVSWYQQTPGQGLQFLFEYFSETQRNKGNFPGRFSGRQFSNSRSEMNVSTLELGDSALYLCASTQRQGYTGELFFGEGSRLTVL.

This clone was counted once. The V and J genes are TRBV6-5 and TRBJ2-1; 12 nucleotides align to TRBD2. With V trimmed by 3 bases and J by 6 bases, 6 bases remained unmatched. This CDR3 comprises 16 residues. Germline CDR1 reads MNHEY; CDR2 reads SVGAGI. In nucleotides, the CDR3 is TGTGCCAGCAGTTATCGGACTAGCGGGGAACGCAATGAGCAGTTCTTC. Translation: CASSYRTSGERNEQFF.

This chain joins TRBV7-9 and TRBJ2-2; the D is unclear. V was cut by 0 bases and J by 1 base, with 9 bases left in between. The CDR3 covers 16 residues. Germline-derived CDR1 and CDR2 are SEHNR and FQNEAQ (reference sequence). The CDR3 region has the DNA TGTGCCAGCAGCTTAGCTGTCGGTCTGAACACCGGGGAGCTGTTTTTT. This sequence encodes CASSLAVGLNTGELFF. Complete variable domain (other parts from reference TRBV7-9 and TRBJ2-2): DTGVSQNPRHKITKRGQNVTFRCDPISEHNRLYWYRQTLGQGPEFLTYFQNEAQLEKSRLLSDRFSAERPKGSFSTLEIQRTEQGDSAMYLCASSLAVGLNTGELFFGEGSRLTVL.

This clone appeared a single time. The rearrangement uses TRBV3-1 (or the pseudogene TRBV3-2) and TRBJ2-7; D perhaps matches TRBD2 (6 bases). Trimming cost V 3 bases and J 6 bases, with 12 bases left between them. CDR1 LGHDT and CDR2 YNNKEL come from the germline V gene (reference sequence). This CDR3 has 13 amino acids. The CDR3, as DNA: TGTGCCAGCAGCCAGGACTACAATGGCGAGCAGTACTTC. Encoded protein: CASSQDYNGEQYF.

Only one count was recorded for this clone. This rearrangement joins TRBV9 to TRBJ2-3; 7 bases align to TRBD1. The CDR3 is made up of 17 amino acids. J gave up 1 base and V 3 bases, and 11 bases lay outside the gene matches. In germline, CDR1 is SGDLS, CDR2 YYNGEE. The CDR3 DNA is TGTGCCAGCAGCGCCTACAGGGGATATAGCGGCACAGATACGCAGTATTTT. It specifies CASSAYRGYSGTDTQYF. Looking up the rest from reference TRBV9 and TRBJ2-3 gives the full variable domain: DSGVTQTPKHLITATGQRVTLRCSPRSGDLSVYWYQQSLDQGLQFLIQYYNGEERAKGNILERFSAQQFPDLHSELNLSSLELGDSALYFCASSAYRGYSGTDTQYFGPGTRLTVL.

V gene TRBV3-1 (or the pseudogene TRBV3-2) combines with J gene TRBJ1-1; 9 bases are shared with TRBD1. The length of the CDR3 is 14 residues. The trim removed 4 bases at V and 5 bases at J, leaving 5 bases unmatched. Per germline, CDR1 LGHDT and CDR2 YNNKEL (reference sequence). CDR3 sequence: CASSPGTGRTEAFF. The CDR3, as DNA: TGTGCCAGCAGCCCGGGGACAGGGCGGACTGAAGCTTTCTTT.

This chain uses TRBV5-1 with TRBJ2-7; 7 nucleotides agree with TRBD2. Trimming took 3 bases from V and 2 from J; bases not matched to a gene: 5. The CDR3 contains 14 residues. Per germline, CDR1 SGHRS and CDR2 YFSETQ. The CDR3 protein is CASSYREATYEQYF. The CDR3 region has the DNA TGCGCCAGCAGCTACCGGGAGGCAACCTACGAGCAGTACTTC.

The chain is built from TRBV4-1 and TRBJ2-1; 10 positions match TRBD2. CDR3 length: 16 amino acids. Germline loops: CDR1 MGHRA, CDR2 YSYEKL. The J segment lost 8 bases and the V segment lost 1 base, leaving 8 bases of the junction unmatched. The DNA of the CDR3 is TGCGCCAGCAGCCAAGTAAGACTAGCGGGTCGCGATGAGCAGTTCTTC. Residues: CASSQVRLAGRDEQFF.

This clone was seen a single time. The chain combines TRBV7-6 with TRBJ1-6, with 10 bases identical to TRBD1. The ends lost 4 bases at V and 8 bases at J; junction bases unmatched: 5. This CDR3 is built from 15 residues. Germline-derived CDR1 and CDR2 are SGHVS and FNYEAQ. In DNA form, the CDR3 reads TGTGCCAGCAGCTCCGACAGGGGGCCTCATTCACCCCTCCACTTT. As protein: CASSSDRGPHSPLHF. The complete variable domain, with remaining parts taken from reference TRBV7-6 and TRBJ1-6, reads GAGVSQSPRYKVTKRGQDVALRCDPISGHVSLYWYRQALGQGPEFLTYFNYEAQQDKSGLPNDRFSAERPEGSISTLTIQRTEQRDSAMYRCASSSDRGPHSPLHFGNGTRLTVT.

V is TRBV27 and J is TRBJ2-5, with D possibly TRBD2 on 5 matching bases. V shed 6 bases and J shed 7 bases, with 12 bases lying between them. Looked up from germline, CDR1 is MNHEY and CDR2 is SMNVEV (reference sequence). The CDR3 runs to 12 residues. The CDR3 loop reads CASSPDYRTQYF. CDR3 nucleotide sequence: TGTGCCAGCAGCCCAGACTATCGGACCCAGTACTTC.